This T cell receptor (beta chain) was captured by sequencing in a study of blood T cell repertoires in COVID-19. Study-level background: Samples representing acute and convalescent COVID-19 were sourced from the United States, Italy and Spain.

The data were produced by immunoSEQ multiplex PCR, yet TCRdb's version contains in-frame clones alone and is incomplete. The sample lists around 210,000 clones, around four fifths occurring once. CDR3 length: 15 amino acids. From germline, CDR1 is LGHNA and CDR2 YNFKEQ. V shed 0 bases and J shed 2 bases, with 10 bases lying between them. Sequenced input: peripheral blood. The receptor was isolated from a man aged 60-69 years with COVID-19, enrolled during active disease. V is TRBV4-2 and J is TRBJ1-2, with D perhaps matching TRBD1 (5 bases). The CDR3 DNA reads TGTGCCAGCAGCCAAGAGGAGACAGCGAACTATGGCTACACCTTC. Protein: CASSQEETANYGYTF.